Listed here is a single TCR beta chain. Its antigen is as yet unknown. The authors amplified TCR beta CDR3 regions from RNA transcripts. HTBI primers were used in a first-round RT-PCR, which preceded a second-round multiplex PCR. MiXCR, applied by TCRdb to the multiplex PCR reads, yields one record per CDR3 protein. This table has some 1.1 million distinct CDR3 sequences, roughly two fifths appearing once. The sample belongs to a study of Graves' ophthalmopathy and Graves' hyperthyroidism. Study-level points and caveats: This model predicted ophthalmopathy progression (sensitivity 60% to 71%, specificity 72% to 80%).

Germline CDR1 is KGHDR and CDR2 is SFDVKD. V lost 7 bases and J lost 0, with 14 bases in between. This CDR3 region has 15 residues. The rearrangement uses TRBV24-1 and TRBJ1-1; D is unclear. The source material was peripheral blood or thyroid tissue (not recorded which). This clonotype was sampled from an adult man with Graves' hyperthyroidism. CDR3 sequence: CATRPSTAMNTEAFF. The DNA for the CDR3 is TGTGCCACCAGACCCTCTACAGCAATGAACACTGAAGCTTTCTTT.